Detailed here is one T cell receptor beta chain. This sample's treatment: about 20 received Ad26.COV2.S at low or high dose, single or two shots; about 5 received placebo; per-sample allocation not given. After the first vaccine or placebo injection, samples were drawn on day 63. This record comes from a study of Ad26.COV2.S vaccination and SARS-CoV-2 variants. Germline trimming cut 6 bases from V and 7 bases from J; bases unmatched to any gene: 10. Per the germline V gene, CDR1 is SGHTA and CDR2 is FQGNSA. This CDR3 is built from 16 residues. The protocol was immunoSEQ multiplex PCR, while the TCRdb copy is restricted to in-frame clones and leaves out a portion. The sample has roughly 270,000 clones, around 87% seen once.

The starting material was peripheral blood, obtained in a trial of Ad26.COV2.S vaccine versus placebo. The chain combines TRBV7-2 with TRBJ2-1; TRBD2 aligns across 12 bases. This clonotype was sampled from a person aged 18 to 59 who received the Ad26.COV2.S COVID-19 vaccine or a placebo. In DNA, the CDR3 is TGTGCCAGCAGTTTTCGACTAGCGGGAGTTGGGAATGAGCAGTTCTTC. Translated: CASSFRLAGVGNEQFF.